This T cell receptor beta chain derives from a study of control samples from healthy donors and cancer patients. Profiled with immunoSEQ multiplex PCR; TCRdb holds only in-frame clones, not every one. The repertoire holds tens of thousands of clones, with 75% to 95% as singletons. Between the trimmed V and J ends, which lost 0 bases and 1 base, there was a span of 10 bases. The CDR3 has 15 residues. Germline V lookup: CDR1 KGHSH, CDR2 LQKENI. This clone showed up just once. The chain couples TRBV18 to TRBJ2-7; D might be TRBD1 (5 bases). Sequenced: blood. This sequence originates from a man aged 25-45 years in good health. The CDR3 reads CASSPPAGKSYEQYF. In nucleotides, the CDR3 is TGTGCCAGCTCACCACCGGCAGGGAAATCCTACGAGCAGTACTTC.